A single sample is the source of the 6 T cell receptor beta chains below, sequenced in a study of cytomegalovirus exposure and HLA in healthy donors. PCR was performed using 60 Vbeta and 13 Jbeta primers. The data were produced by immunoSEQ multiplex PCR, yet TCRdb's version contains in-frame clones alone and is incomplete. The sample includes some 200,000 clones, roughly 80% of them seen just once. The sample taken for sequencing was PBMCs. These receptors originate from a young woman in good health and CMV-seronegative.

The genes are TRBV7-9 and TRBJ1-2, with a tentative D call TRBD1 (6 bases). V shed 10 bases and J shed 2 bases, with 11 bases lying between them. Germline-derived CDR1 and CDR2 are SEHNR and FQNEAQ (reference sequence). The CDR3 is made up of 12 amino acids. The CDR3 nucleotides read TGTGCCATCCTAGGACAGAACTATGGCTACACCTTC. This gives the protein CAILGQNYGYTF.

This rearrangement joins TRBV9 to TRBJ2-3; 7 bases line up with TRBD1. With V trimmed by 4 bases and J by 0 bases, 8 bases remained unmatched. CDR1 SGDLS and CDR2 YYNGEE come from the germline V gene. This CDR3 has 16 amino acids. CDR3 in amino acids: CASSTRQGPSTDTQYF. The DNA for the CDR3 is TGTGCCAGCAGCACCCGACAGGGACCTAGCACAGATACGCAGTATTTT.

The V gene is TRBV6-6, the J gene TRBJ1-2; no clear D gene. V lost 6 bases and J lost 3, with 14 bases in between. Germline V CDR1 and CDR2: MNHNY, SVGAGI (reference sequence). This CDR3 contains 14 residues. The CDR3 coding sequence is TGTGCCAGCAGCTCTCTAGAGGGCCACTATGGCTACACCTTC. Translation gives CASSSLEGHYGYTF.

This chain uses TRBV2 with TRBJ2-7; 10 nucleotides match TRBD2. The germline V gene has CDR1 SNHLY and CDR2 FYNNEI. The CDR3 runs 14 residues. V dropped 2 bases and J dropped 6; count of bases not matched to a gene: 4. The CDR3 DNA reads as TGTGCCAGCAGTGAAACTAGCGGGACGGGCGAGCAGTACTTC. This gives the protein CASSETSGTGEQYF.

This clone was observed once. This sequence joins TRBV30 and TRBJ1-4; D perhaps matches TRBD1 (6 bases). CDR1 is GTSNPN, CDR2 SVGIG, per germline (reference sequence). V was trimmed by 0 bases and J by 10 bases, leaving 21 bases between them. The CDR3 consists of 16 residues. Here the CDR3 reads CAWSVPGGAWGGKLFF. The CDR3 DNA follows: TGTGCCTGGAGTGTCCCGGGGGGCGCGTGGGGAGGAAAACTGTTTTTT.

This clone was detected only once. V gene TRBV29-1 combines with J gene TRBJ1-4; 8 bases agree with TRBD1. V was pared by 6 bases and J by 4 bases, with 4 bases of the junction left unmatched. Germline V gene lookup returns CDR1 SQVTM and CDR2 ANQGSEA. CDR3 length equals 13 residues. The CDR3 reads CSVGQGNNEKLFF. In DNA, the CDR3 is TGCAGCGTCGGACAGGGAAATAATGAAAAACTGTTTTTT.